This T cell receptor (beta chain) was recovered during a study of OX40 agonist ivuxolimab in advanced cancers. Turning to the study itself: Across the patients, intravenous ivuxolimab was delivered every 2 weeks at 0.01 to 10 mg/kg. The study, taken as a whole, reports: Compared with others, partial responders at 0.1-3.0 mg/kg displayed clonal expansion among the lowest.

TCRdb's copy holds only in-frame clones and misses some; the assay was immunoSEQ multiplex PCR. The sample holds about 48,000 clones, around 90% seen once. This clone was seen more than once but under ten times. Antigen unknown. Per germline, CDR1 MNHEY and CDR2 SVGAGI. This CDR3 has 13 residues. Trimming took 5 bases from V and 1 from J, leaving 9 bases between them. The rearrangement joins TRBV6-5 to TRBJ2-7; the D gene is possibly TRBD2 (5 bases). The clonotype comes from an adult with an advanced solid tumor such as melanoma, head and neck, liver or kidney cancer. Sequences were derived from CD4+ or CD8+ T cells sorted from blood, sampled in a trial of the OX40 agonist ivuxolimab. DNA for the CDR3: TGTGCCAGCAGTGCTAGCACTTCCTACGAGCAGTACTTC. Its protein product is CASSASTSYEQYF.